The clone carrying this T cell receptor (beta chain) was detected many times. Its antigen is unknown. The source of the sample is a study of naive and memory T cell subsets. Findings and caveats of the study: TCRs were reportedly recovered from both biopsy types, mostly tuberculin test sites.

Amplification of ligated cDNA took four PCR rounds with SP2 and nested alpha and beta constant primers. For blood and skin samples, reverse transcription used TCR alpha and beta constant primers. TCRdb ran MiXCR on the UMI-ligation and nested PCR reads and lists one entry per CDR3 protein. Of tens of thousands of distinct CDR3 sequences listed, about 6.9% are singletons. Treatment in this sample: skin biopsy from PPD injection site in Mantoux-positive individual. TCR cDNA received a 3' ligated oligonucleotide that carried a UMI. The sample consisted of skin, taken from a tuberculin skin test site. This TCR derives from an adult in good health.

The CDR3 DNA reads TGCAGCGTTGAAGACTCACTCCGGGTCTCGCGGGGCTACACCTTC. This codes for CSVEDSLRVSRGYTF. The V and J genes are TRBV29-1 and TRBJ1-2, with unresolved D. Germline V lookup: CDR1 SQVTM, CDR2 ANQGSEA. Trimming removed 0 bases at V and 8 bases at J, with 19 bases between. This CDR3 contains 15 residues.